One and the same sample provided the 10 T cell receptor beta chains below, sequenced in a study of cytomegalovirus exposure and HLA in healthy donors. Both 60 Vbeta primers and 13 Jbeta primers went into the PCR. The table came from immunoSEQ multiplex PCR; TCRdb's copy has only in-frame clones and leaves some out. The sample yields 170,000 or so clones, over 70% seen once. The sequenced sample was PBMCs. The source is a woman in her 30s in good health and CMV-seronegative.

This sequence joins TRBV6-6 and TRBJ2-4; 10 bases are shared with TRBD1. The germline V gene has CDR1 MNHNY and CDR2 SVGAGI (reference sequence). This CDR3 contains 14 residues. V trimming: 7 bases; J trimming: 7 bases; junction bases outside the gene matches: 7. The CDR3 sequence: CASITGTGVNIQYF. CDR3 in DNA: TGTGCCAGCATTACCGGGACAGGGGTGAACATTCAGTACTTC.

CDR3 protein: CASSLPNNPPPGILCLGNTIYF. The CDR3 nucleotides read TGTGCCAGCAGTTTACCGAATAACCCTCCACCGGGGATCTTATGTCTAGGAAACACCATATATTTT. The V and J genes are TRBV27 and TRBJ1-3, with D unclear. The CDR3 has 22 amino acids. Trimming removed 2 bases from V and 4 bases from J, with 33 bases in between. The germline V gene has CDR1 MNHEY and CDR2 SMNVEV (reference sequence).

CDR3 coding DNA: TGTGCCAGCAGCCCCCCCCTGGGACAGGGGGTGTACGAGCAGTACTTC. Its translation is CASSPPLGQGVYEQYF. This chain connects TRBV7-9 to TRBJ2-7, with TRBD1 matching 11 bases. The germline CDR1 and CDR2 sequences are SEHNR and FQNEAQ (reference sequence). CDR3 size: 16 residues. Trimming cost V 5 bases and J 4 bases; bases outside gene matches: 10.

The V gene is TRBV19, the J gene TRBJ1-5; a weak D match, TRBD1 (6 bases). Germline values: CDR1 LNHDA, CDR2 SQIVND (reference sequence). CDR3 length: 15 residues. Deletions cut 4 bases from V and 9 bases from J, with 19 bases between. The CDR3 DNA follows: TGTGCCAGTAGTACAGGACAGCCAGGTCGGGGGCCCCAGCATTTT. It translates to CASSTGQPGRGPQHF. The variable domain in full, with the rest retrieved from reference TRBV19 and TRBJ1-5, is DGGITQSPKYLFRKEGQNVTLSCEQNLNHDAMYWYRQDPGQGLRLIYYSQIVNDFQKGDIAEGYSVSREKKESFPLTVTSAQKNPTAFYLCASSTGQPGRGPQHFGDGTRLSIL.

The chain recombines TRBV18 with TRBJ2-2; a possible D gene is TRBD2 (6 bases). CDR1 KGHSH and CDR2 LQKENI come from the germline V gene. The CDR3 spans 16 residues. Between the trimmed V and J ends, which lost 1 base and 6 bases, there was a span of 15 bases. The CDR3 DNA reads TGTGCCAGCTCACCACTGGAGGGGTTCGTACCCGGGGAGCTGTTTTTT. Amino acid sequence: CASSPLEGFVPGELFF.

This clone was observed a few times. This sequence joins TRBV7-2 and TRBJ1-2; no reliable D call. Deletions cut 3 bases from V and 3 bases from J, with 11 bases between. Looked up from germline, CDR1 is SGHTA and CDR2 is FQGNSA. The CDR3 covers 14 residues. The CDR3 DNA follows: TGTGCCAGCAGCTTTTCGGAAAGCGACTATGGCTACACCTTC. Translated: CASSFSESDYGYTF. The whole variable domain, filled in from reference TRBV7-2 and TRBJ1-2, reads GAGVSQSPSNKVTEKGKDVELRCDPISGHTALYWYRQSLGQGLEFLIYFQGNSAPDKSGLPSDRFSAERTGGSVSTLTIQRTQQEDSAVYLCASSFSESDYGYTFGSGTRLTVV.

The chain carries TRBV7-2 and TRBJ1-1; D unresolved. The length of the CDR3 is 16 residues. V lost 3 bases and J 4 bases, leaving 18 bases between the germline ends. Germline V gene sequence: CDR1 SGHTA, CDR2 FQGNSA. In DNA form, the CDR3 reads TGTGCCAGCAGCTTCTTTGTTGTTTGGGCGCCCACTGAAGCTTTCTTT. Translation gives CASSFFVVWAPTEAFF.

The chain joins TRBV4-1 to TRBJ2-7, with 7 nucleotides matching TRBD1. Germline V CDR1 and CDR2: MGHRA, YSYEKL. V was pared by 0 bases and J by 3 bases, with 8 bases of the junction left unmatched. CDR3 length: 16 residues. For the CDR3, the DNA is TGCGCCAGCAGCCAAGAGTTCCCCTCAGGGGGCTACGAGCAGTACTTC. It codes for CASSQEFPSGGYEQYF.

V and J are TRBV21-1 and TRBJ2-1; TRBD2 reflects the table's D call only, with no check against the DNA. TRBV21-1 is designated a pseudogene. The CDR3 extends over 14 amino acids. CDR3 in DNA: TGTGCCAGCACACGGGGAGGAAACTACAATGAGCAGTTCTTC. It encodes CASTRGGNYNEQFF.

This clone showed up just once. The CDR3 DNA is TGTGCCAGCAGCGCAGAATTCTCTGAGCAGTTCTTC. This gives the protein CASSAEFSEQFF. The V gene is TRBV7-2, the J gene TRBJ2-1; D uncertain. Trimming took 5 bases from V and 9 from J, leaving 11 bases between them. CDR3 size: 12 residues. Germline lookup yields CDR1 SGHTA and CDR2 FQGNSA.